One T cell receptor (beta chain) is described in this entry. The target antigen is unknown. These data come from a study of beta chain features in type 1 diabetes. Findings of the study overall: The analysis here could not establish whether HLA type shapes TCRB rearrangement. High TCR expression in some cells could lead to their over-representation in cDNA sequencing. Moderately but significantly shorter TCRB CDR3s were found in Type 1 diabetes patients in all four CD4+ subsets.

Isolated RNA was reverse transcribed in full, so expressed TCRB transcripts were sequenced. Deep immunoSEQ sequencing covered naive, central memory and regulatory T cell samples. Some clones are missing from TCRdb's copy, which holds only in-frame ones; the method was immunoSEQ multiplex PCR. The sample contains about 320,000 clones, 14% of which appear only once. Per germline, CDR1 MNHEY and CDR2 SVGAGI. This CDR3 has 11 residues. Trimming cost V 10 bases and J 5 bases, with 11 bases left between them. J is TRBJ1-2 and V is TRBV6-5; TRBD1 might be the D (5 bases). Sequenced material: central memory CD4+ T cells from blood. The TCR sequence derives from a man aged 25-40 years in good health. The CDR3 coding sequence is TGTGCCACCGCCGGGGGGTATGGCTACACCTTC. Encoded protein: CATAGGYGYTF.